Sequencing of this T cell receptor (beta chain) was carried out in a study of T cells in Graves' hyperthyroidism and ophthalmopathy. Study as a whole: Peripheral blood was collected at initial diagnosis, before any treatment. Overall study findings and caveats: Within blood appeared most thyroid clonotypes that had expanded above 0.001.

There are many counts of this clonotype. The antigen is unknown. V lost 0 bases, J lost 3 bases, and 11 bases lay in between. Germline lookup yields CDR1 KGHDR and CDR2 SFDVKD. The CDR3 runs 15 residues. Each person with ophthalmopathy scored at least 3 on the Clinical Activity Score, reached NOSPECS grade 4 or higher, and had been ill under 3 months. Each diagnosis drew on symptoms, thyroxine, TRAb, thyroid ultrasound and orbital computed tomography findings. Amplification of TCR beta CDR3 regions used RNA as the template. Primed by the HTBI set, a first-round RT-PCR was run on the TCR CDR3. MiXCR, run by TCRdb on the multiplex PCR reads, gives a single entry per CDR3 protein. The sample shows 220,000 or so distinct CDR3 sequences, about 17% of them seen only once.

This chain connects TRBV24-1 to TRBJ2-7; D gene uncertain. The sequenced sample was blood. The sequence came from a woman younger than 35 with Graves' ophthalmopathy. The chain's CDR3 is CATSDLPCSDYEQYF. The CDR3 DNA sequence: TGTGCCACCAGTGATTTGCCGTGTTCAGACTACGAGCAGTACTTC.